This entry is about one T cell receptor beta chain. Its antigen remains unknown. 13 Jbeta primers and 60 Vbeta primers were used for the PCR. Using immunoSEQ multiplex PCR, the repertoire was profiled, and TCRdb retains in-frame clones only, with some absent. The table includes roughly 100,000 clones, less than 80% detected once. The data stem from a study of cytomegalovirus exposure and HLA in healthy donors. Study details: Clustering assigned around 77% of the approximately 430 genotyped donors to the Caucasian-associated ancestry cluster.

Per germline, CDR1 SGHRS and CDR2 YFSETQ. The CDR3 is 17 amino acids. The J segment lost 1 base and the V segment lost 2 bases, leaving 8 bases of the junction unmatched. Study results and caveats: Three CMV-associated chains proved CMV antigen-specific in vitro. Per published accounts, TCR beta sequences correctly predicted the HLA-A and HLA-B alleles of most subjects. According to an earlier analysis, most TCR beta V segments yielded productive rearrangements about 90% or about 30% of the time.

This receptor was identified in a man aged 25-45 years in good health and CMV-seronegative. Source material: PBMCs. V and J are TRBV5-1 and TRBJ2-1; 8 bases map to TRBD2. In nucleotides, the CDR3 is TGCGCCAGCAGCTTAGCTCCGGGACTAGTTTCCTACAATGAGCAGTTCTTC. As protein: CASSLAPGLVSYNEQFF.